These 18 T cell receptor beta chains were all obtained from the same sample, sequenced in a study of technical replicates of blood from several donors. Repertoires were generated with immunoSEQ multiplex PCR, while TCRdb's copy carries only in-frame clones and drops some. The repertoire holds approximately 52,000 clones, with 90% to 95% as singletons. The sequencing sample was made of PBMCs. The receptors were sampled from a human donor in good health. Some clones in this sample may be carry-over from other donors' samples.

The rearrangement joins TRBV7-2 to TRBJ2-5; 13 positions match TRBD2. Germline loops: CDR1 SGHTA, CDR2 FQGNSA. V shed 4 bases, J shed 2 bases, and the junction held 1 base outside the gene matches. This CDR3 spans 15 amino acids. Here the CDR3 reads CASSWTSGGQETQYF. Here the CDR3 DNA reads TGTGCCAGCAGCTGGACTAGCGGGGGACAAGAGACCCAGTACTTC.

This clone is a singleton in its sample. CDR3 in amino acids: CASRLAGALGAGELFF. CDR3 in DNA: TGTGCCAGCAGACTAGCGGGAGCCCTGGGGGCCGGGGAGCTGTTTTTT. This chain uses TRBV7-9 with TRBJ2-2; 11 bases are a match to TRBD2. CDR3 size: 16 residues. Germline V gene lookup returns CDR1 SEHNR and CDR2 FQNEAQ (reference sequence). J gave up 6 bases and V 6 bases, and 9 bases lay outside the gene matches.

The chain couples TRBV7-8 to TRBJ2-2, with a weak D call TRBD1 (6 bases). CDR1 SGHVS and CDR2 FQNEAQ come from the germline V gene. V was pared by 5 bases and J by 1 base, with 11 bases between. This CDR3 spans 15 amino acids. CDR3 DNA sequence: TGTGCCAGCAGCCCCTGGACAGAGAACACCGGGGAGCTGTTTTTT. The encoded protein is CASSPWTENTGELFF.

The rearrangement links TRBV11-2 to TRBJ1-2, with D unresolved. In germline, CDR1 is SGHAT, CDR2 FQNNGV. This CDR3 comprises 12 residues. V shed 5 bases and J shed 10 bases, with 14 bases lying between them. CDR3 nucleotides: TGTGCCAGCAGCCCTACCGAAGCCCTCTACACCTTC. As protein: CASSPTEALYTF.

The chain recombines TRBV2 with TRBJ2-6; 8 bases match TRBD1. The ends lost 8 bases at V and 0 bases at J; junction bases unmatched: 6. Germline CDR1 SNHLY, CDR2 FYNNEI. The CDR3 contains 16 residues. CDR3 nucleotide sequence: TGTGCCAGCTATAGGGACAGGAGCTCTGGGGCCAACGTCCTGACTTTC. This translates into CASYRDRSSGANVLTF.

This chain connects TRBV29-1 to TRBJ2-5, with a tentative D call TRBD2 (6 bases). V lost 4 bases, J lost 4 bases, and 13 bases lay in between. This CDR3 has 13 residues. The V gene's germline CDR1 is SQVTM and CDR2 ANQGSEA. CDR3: CSVGGGFGETQYF. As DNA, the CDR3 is TGCAGCGTTGGTGGGGGGTTTGGAGAGACCCAGTACTTC.

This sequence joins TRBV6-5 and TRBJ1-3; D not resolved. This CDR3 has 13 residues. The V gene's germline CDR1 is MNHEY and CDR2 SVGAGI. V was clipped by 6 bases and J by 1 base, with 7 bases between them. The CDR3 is CASSAISGNTIYF. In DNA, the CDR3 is TGTGCCAGCAGCGCTATTTCTGGAAACACCATATATTTT.

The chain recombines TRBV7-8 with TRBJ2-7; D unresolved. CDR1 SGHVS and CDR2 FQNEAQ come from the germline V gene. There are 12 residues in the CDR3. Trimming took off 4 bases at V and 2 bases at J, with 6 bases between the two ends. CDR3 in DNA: TGTGCCAGCAGCTCGAACACCTACGAGCAGTACTTC. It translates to CASSSNTYEQYF.

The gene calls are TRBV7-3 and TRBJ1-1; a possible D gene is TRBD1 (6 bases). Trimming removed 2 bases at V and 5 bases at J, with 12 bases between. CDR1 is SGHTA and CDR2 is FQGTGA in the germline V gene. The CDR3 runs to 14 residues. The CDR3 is CASSLDGGRTEAFF. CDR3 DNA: TGTGCCAGCAGCTTAGACGGGGGGCGGACTGAAGCTTTCTTT.

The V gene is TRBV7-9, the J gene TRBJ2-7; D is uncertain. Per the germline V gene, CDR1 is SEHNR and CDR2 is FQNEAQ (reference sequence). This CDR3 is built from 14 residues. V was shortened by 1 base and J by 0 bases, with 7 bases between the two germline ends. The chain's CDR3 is CASSLEFSSYEQYF. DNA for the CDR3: TGTGCCAGCAGCTTAGAGTTTAGCTCCTACGAGCAGTACTTC.

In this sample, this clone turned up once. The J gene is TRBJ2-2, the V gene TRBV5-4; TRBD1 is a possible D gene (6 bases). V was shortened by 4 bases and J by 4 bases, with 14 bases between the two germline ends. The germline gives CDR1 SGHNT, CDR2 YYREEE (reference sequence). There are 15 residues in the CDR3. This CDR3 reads CASSTRGGPTGELFF. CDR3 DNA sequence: TGTGCCAGCAGCACTCGAGGGGGTCCCACCGGGGAGCTGTTTTTT.

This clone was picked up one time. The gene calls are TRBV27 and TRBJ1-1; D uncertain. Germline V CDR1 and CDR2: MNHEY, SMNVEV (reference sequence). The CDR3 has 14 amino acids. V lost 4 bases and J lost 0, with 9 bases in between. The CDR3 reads CASSSRNLNTEAFF. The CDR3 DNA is TGTGCCAGCAGTTCCAGGAACCTGAACACTGAAGCTTTCTTT.

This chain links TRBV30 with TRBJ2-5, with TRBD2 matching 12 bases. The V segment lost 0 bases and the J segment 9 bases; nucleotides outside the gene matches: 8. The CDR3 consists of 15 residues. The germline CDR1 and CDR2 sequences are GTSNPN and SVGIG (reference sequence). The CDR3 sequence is CAWSVQRTSGMAQYF. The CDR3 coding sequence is TGTGCCTGGAGTGTACAGCGGACTAGCGGGATGGCCCAGTACTTC.

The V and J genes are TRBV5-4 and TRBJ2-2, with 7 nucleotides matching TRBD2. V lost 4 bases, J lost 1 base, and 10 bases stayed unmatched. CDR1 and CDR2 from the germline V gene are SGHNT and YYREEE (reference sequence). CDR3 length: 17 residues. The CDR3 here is CASSTGPSGRNTGELFF. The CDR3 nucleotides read TGTGCCAGCAGCACAGGACCTAGCGGTCGGAACACCGGGGAGCTGTTTTTT.

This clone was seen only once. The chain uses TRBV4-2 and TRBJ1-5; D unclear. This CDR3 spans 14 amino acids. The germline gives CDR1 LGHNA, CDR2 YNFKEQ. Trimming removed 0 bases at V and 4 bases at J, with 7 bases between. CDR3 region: CASSQEGGNQPQHF. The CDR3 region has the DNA TGTGCCAGCAGCCAAGAAGGCGGGAATCAGCCCCAGCATTTT.

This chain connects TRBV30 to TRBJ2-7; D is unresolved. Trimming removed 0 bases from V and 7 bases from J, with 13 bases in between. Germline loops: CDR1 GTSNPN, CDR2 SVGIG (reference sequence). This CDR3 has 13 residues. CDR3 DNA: TGTGCCTGGAGTGTGGGTAGATACGGGGAGCAGTACTTC. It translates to CAWSVGRYGEQYF.

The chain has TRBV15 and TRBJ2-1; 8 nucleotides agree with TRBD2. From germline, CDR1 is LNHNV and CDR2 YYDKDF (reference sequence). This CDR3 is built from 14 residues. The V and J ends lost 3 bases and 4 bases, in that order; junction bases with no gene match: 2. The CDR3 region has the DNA TGTGCCACCAGCAGTAGCGGGACTTACAATGAGCAGTTCTTC. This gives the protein CATSSSGTYNEQFF. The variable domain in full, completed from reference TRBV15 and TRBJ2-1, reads DAMVIQNPRYQVTQFGKPVTLSCSQTLNHNVMYWYQQKSSQAPKLLFHYYDKDFNNEADTPDNFQSRRPNTSFCFLDIRSPGLGDTAMYLCATSSSGTYNEQFFGPGTRLTVL.

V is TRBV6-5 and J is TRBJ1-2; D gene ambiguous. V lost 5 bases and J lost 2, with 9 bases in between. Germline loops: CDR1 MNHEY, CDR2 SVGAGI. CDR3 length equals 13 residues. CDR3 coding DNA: TGTGCCAGCAGTATCCAGGCAAACTATGGCTACACCTTC. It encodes CASSIQANYGYTF.